This T cell receptor beta chain was identified in a study of cytomegalovirus exposure and HLA in healthy donors. In regard to this clone: The antigen remains unidentified.

Germline-derived CDR1 and CDR2 are SGDLS and YYNGEE. CDR3 length: 15 residues. Trimming shortened V by 0 bases and J by 5 bases, and 12 bases separated the two germline ends. In the PCR, 60 Vbeta and 13 Jbeta primers were used. Libraries were prepared by immunoSEQ multiplex PCR; TCRdb keeps only in-frame clonotypes and omits some of them. Counted here are under 150,000 clones, roughly 84% occurring once; the ten biggest clones make up less than 3.5%. Study outcomes and limitations: Among TCR sequences, most were rare, though some public TCRs appeared in many donors.

The sequencing sample was made of PBMCs. This rearrangement joins TRBV9 to TRBJ2-1, with TRBD2 as a possible D gene (7 bases). This TCR came from a man in his fifties in good health and CMV-seronegative. CDR3 sequence reads: CASSVGGGLDNEQFF. CDR3 nucleotide sequence: TGTGCCAGCAGCGTAGGGGGGGGCCTCGACAATGAGCAGTTCTTC.